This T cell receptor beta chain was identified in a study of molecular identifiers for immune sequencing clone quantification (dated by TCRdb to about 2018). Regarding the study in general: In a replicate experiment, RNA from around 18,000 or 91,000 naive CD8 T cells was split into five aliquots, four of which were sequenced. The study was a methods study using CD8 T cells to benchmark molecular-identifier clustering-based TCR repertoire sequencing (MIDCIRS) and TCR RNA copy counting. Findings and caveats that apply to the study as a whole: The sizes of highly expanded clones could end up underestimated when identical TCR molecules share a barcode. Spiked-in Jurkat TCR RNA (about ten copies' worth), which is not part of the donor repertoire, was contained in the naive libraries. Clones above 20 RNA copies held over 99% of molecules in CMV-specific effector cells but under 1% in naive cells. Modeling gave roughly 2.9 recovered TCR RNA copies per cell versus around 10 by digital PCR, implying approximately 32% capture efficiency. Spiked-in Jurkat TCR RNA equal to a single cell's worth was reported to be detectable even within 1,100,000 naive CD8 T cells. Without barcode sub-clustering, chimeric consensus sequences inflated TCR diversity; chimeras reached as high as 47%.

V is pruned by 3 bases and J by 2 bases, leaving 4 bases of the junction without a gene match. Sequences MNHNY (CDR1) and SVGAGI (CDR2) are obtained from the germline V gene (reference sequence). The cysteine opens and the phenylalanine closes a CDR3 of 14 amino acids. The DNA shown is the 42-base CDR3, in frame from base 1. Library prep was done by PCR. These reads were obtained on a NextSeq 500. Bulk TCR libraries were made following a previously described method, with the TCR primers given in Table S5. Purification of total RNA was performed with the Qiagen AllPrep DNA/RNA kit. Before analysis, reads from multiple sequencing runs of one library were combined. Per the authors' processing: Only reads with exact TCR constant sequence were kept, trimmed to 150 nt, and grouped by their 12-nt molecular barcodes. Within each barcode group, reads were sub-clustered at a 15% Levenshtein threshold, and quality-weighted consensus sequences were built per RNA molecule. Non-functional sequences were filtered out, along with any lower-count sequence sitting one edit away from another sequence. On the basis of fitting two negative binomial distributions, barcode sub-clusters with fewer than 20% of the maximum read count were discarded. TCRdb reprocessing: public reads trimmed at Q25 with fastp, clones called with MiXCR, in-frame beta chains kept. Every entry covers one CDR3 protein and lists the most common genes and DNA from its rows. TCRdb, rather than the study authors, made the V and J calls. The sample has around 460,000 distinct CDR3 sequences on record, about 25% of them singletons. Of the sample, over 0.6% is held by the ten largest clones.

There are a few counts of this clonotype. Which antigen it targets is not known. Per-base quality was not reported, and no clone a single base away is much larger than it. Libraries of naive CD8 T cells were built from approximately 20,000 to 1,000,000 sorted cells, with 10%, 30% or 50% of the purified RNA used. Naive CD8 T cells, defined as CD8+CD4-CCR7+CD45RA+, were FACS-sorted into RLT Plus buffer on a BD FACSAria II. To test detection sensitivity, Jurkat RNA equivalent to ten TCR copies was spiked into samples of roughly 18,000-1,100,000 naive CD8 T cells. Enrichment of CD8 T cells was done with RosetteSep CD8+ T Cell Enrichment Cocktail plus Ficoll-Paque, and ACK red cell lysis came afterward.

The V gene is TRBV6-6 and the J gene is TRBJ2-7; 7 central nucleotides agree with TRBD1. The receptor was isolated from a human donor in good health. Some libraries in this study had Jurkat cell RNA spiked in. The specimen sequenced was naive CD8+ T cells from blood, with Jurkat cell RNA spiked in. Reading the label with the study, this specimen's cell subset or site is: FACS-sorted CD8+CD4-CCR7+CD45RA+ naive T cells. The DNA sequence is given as TGTGCCAGCAGTTATAGGGACAGTCCCTACGAGCAGTACTTC. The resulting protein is CASSYRDSPYEQYF.